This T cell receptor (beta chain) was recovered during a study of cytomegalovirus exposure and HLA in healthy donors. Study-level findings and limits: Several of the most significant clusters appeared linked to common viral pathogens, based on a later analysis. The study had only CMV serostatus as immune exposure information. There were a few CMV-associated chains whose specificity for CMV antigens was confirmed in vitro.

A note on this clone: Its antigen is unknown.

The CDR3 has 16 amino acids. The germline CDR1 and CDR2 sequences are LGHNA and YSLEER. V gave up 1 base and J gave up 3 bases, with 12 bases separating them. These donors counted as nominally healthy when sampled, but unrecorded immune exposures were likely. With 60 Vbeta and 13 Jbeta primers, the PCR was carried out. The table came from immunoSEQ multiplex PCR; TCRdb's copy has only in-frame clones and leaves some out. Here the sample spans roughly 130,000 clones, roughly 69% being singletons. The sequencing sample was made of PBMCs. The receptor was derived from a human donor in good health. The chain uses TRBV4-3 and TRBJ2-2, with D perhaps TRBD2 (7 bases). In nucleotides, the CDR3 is TGCGCCAGCAGCCAAGGGGTCGGGGGGCACACCGGGGAGCTGTTTTTT. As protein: CASSQGVGGHTGELFF.